Sequencing of this T cell receptor beta chain was carried out in a study of shared clonotypes between healthy human individuals. Findings of the study overall: The diversity represented, both genetic and in exposure history, was limited by few donors. Relative to clonotypes present in all four donors, those not shared had lower generation probabilities. Larger estimated richness was generally recorded for naive subsets relative to memory subsets.

Germline assignment: CDR1 LNHDA and CDR2 SQIVND (reference sequence). The CDR3 covers 12 residues. V dropped 4 bases and J dropped 7 bases, with 5 bases sitting between them. In regard to this clone: Its antigen remains unknown. The identical CDR3 is also encoded by other nucleotide sequences in the sample.

Free of recent acute infections or vaccinations, the donors were healthy HIV-negative adults. TCRdb keeps only in-frame clones here, not all; method: immunoSEQ multiplex PCR. The sample has some 980,000 clones, 76% seen once. The V gene is TRBV19, the J gene TRBJ1-6; D unclear. Sequencing used memory CD4+ T cells sorted from blood. Noted subset: CD45RA-negative fraction. This TCR was recovered from a man between 18 and 35 years old in good health. In DNA form, the CDR3 reads TGTGCCAGTAGTACGCTAAATTCACCCCTCCACTTT. Protein: CASSTLNSPLHF. Drawing the rest from reference TRBV19 and TRBJ1-6, the complete variable domain is DGGITQSPKYLFRKEGQNVTLSCEQNLNHDAMYWYRQDPGQGLRLIYYSQIVNDFQKGDIAEGYSVSREKKESFPLTVTSAQKNPTAFYLCASSTLNSPLHFGNGTRLTVT.